The entry that follows covers one TCR beta chain sequence. This sample is drawn from a study of shared clonotypes between healthy human individuals. The overall study: Ranging from 18 to 49 in age, donors were a couple of women and a few men.

Within Nashville, Tennessee resided all donors, each a Caucasian adult. Generated by immunoSEQ multiplex PCR, the TCRdb table keeps only in-frame clones and is missing some. This table holds some 530,000 clones, about 72% found once. CDR3 length equals 13 residues. Trimming pared 6 bases from V and 2 bases from J, leaving 10 bases between. The germline gives CDR1 SNHLY, CDR2 FYNNEI. The chain uses TRBV2 and TRBJ1-1; D is unresolved. This TCR was sampled from a woman between 35 and 50 years old in good health. Some clones in this sample may be carry-over from other donors' samples. The material sequenced was PBMCs. This CDR3 reads CASSPGINTEAFF. CDR3 sequence (DNA): TGTGCCAGCAGCCCCGGGATAAACACTGAAGCTTTCTTT.